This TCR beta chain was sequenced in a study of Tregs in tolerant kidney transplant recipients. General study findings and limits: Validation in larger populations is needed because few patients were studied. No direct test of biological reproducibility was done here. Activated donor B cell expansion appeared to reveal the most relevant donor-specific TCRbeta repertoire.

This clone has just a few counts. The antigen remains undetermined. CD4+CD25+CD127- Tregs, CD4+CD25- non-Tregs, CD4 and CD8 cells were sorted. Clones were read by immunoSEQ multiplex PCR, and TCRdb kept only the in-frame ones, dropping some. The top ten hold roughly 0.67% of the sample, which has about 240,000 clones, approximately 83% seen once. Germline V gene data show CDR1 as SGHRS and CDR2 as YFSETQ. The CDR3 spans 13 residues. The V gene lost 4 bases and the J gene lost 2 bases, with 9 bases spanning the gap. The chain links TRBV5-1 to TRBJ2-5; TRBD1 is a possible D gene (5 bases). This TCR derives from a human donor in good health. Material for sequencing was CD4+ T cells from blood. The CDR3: CASSVTVQETQYF. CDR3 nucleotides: TGCGCCAGCAGCGTGACAGTTCAAGAGACCCAGTACTTC.